Below are 23 T cell receptor beta chains sequenced from a single sample in a study of CD8 T cells in ankylosing spondylitis. TCRdb re-called the 5' RACE reads with MiXCR, one entry per CDR3 protein. The table lists 200,000 or so distinct CDR3 sequences, around 13% of them singletons, with approximately 10% in the top ten. The sample comprised blood, either unsorted or a sorted T cell fraction (not recorded which). The receptors stem from a female donor with ankylosing spondylitis or in good health (not recorded which).

The V and J genes are TRBV5-1 and TRBJ2-7, with a tentative D call TRBD2 (7 bases). Near its end, the DNA agrees better with TRBJ2-1, so the J call may be wrong. The CDR3 is made up of 14 amino acids. CDR1 SGHRS and CDR2 YFSETQ come from the germline V gene. The CDR3 protein is CASSLSGGKNEQFF. CDR3 coding DNA: TGCGCCAGCAGCCTGTCGGGGGGCAAGAACGAGCAGTTCTTC.

This clonotype was picked up many times. The chain carries TRBV30 and TRBJ2-2; D gene uncertain. The CDR3 loop spans 11 amino acids. The V and J ends lost 2 bases and 7 bases respectively, with 5 bases between them. Germline-derived CDR1 and CDR2 are GTSNPN and SVGIG (reference sequence). The CDR3 DNA is TGTGCCTGGAGTTCTGGCGGGGAGCTGTTTTTT. This codes for CAWSSGGELFF.

The V call is TRBV5-1, the J call TRBJ2-5, with a tentative D call TRBD2 (5 bases). This CDR3 spans 15 amino acids. V shed 4 bases and J shed 1 base, with 14 bases lying between them. The V gene's germline CDR1 is SGHRS and CDR2 YFSETQ. CDR3 in DNA: TGCGCCAGCAGCCCGGGCCGACTATTCCAAGAGACCCAGTACTTC. Translating gives CASSPGRLFQETQYF.

The V call is TRBV20-1, the J call TRBJ2-7, with D possibly being TRBD2 (5 bases). Trimming cost V 7 bases and J 2 bases, with 15 bases left between them. Germline V gene lookup returns CDR1 DFQATT and CDR2 SNEGSKA (reference sequence). This CDR3 region has 13 residues. CDR3 coding DNA: TGCAGTGTCAGGAGGACGTCTACCTACGAGCAGTACTTC. This codes for CSVRRTSTYEQYF.

There are many counts of this clonotype. As DNA, the CDR3 is TGTGCCAGCAGTTCAGGGGCCAATGAAAAACTGTTTTTT. This translates into CASSSGANEKLFF. The gene calls are TRBV28 and TRBJ1-4, with D possibly matching TRBD1 (6 bases). Per the germline V gene, CDR1 is MDHEN and CDR2 is SYDVKM. The germline V and J ends were trimmed by 4 bases and 5 bases, with 8 bases remaining between them. The CDR3 contains 13 residues.

The CDR3, as DNA: TGTGCCATCAGTGAGCGTAGTCTGCTACAAGAGACCCAGTACTTC. It encodes CAISERSLLQETQYF. The V call is TRBV10-3, the J call TRBJ2-5, with unresolved D. V was pared by 2 bases and J by 2 bases, with 12 bases between. CDR1 is ENHRY and CDR2 is SYGVKD in the germline V gene. The CDR3 covers 15 residues.

In this sample, this clonotype turned up many times. The genes are TRBV27 and TRBJ2-2; 10 bases line up with TRBD2. With 7 bases clipped from V and 5 bases from J, the junction kept 1 base outside the gene matches. Per the germline V gene, CDR1 is MNHEY and CDR2 is SMNVEV (reference sequence). The CDR3 totals 13 residues. The CDR3 nucleotides read TGTGCCAGCACTAGCGGGAGTACCGGGGAGCTGTTTTTT. Translated, it gives CASTSGSTGELFF.

There are many counts of this clonotype. In nucleotides, the CDR3 is TGTGCCAGCAGTTCCGCCCGAACAGGGGTCGCTGAAGCTTTCTTT. The encoded protein is CASSSARTGVAEAFF. The genes are TRBV12-3 or TRBV12-4 and TRBJ1-1, with 7 bases matching TRBD1. J lost 6 bases, V lost 4 bases, and 11 bases had no gene match. The CDR3 loop spans 15 amino acids.

This clonotype has a count of ten or more. The chain carries TRBV9 and TRBJ2-5; 12 nucleotides align to TRBD1. Germline CDR1 reads SGDLS; CDR2 reads YYNGEE. The CDR3 is 16 amino acids. V shed 4 bases and J 4 bases; nucleotides not matched to a gene: 8. The CDR3 loop is CASSPPGQGAGETQYF. The CDR3, as DNA: TGTGCCAGCAGCCCACCGGGACAGGGGGCGGGAGAGACCCAGTACTTC.

This clonotype was recorded many times. The V gene is TRBV19, the J gene TRBJ2-6; 11 bases are a match to TRBD1. Germline V gene lookup returns CDR1 LNHDA and CDR2 SQIVND (reference sequence). This CDR3 has 17 amino acids. V shed 6 bases, J shed 2 bases, and the junction held 6 bases outside the gene matches. CDR3 in amino acids: CASRRGQGATGANVLTF. DNA of the CDR3: TGTGCCAGTAGGAGAGGACAGGGGGCAACTGGGGCCAACGTCCTGACTTTC.

This clonotype occurred many times. The chain uses TRBV27 and TRBJ1-5, with unresolved D. CDR3 length equals 12 residues. Looked up from germline, CDR1 is MNHEY and CDR2 is SMNVEV (reference sequence). The germline V and J ends were trimmed by 10 bases and 0 bases, with 7 bases remaining between them. In DNA, the CDR3 is TGTGCCACCGGTTATAGCAATCAGCCCCAGCATTTT. This gives the protein CATGYSNQPQHF.

Many counts were recorded for this clonotype. The chain uses TRBV7-9 and TRBJ2-3; D possibly corresponds to TRBD1 (6 bases). Germline V CDR1 and CDR2: SEHNR, FQNEAQ (reference sequence). The V end lost 5 bases, the J end lost 6 bases, and 12 bases lay between the germline ends. The CDR3 loop spans 13 amino acids. CDR3 sequence (DNA): TGTGCCAGCAGCAGGGGGACGCTCGATACGCAGTATTTT. Amino acids: CASSRGTLDTQYF.

The genes are TRBV28 and TRBJ2-2, with TRBD1 matching 11 bases. This CDR3 spans 17 amino acids. Germline V gene lookup returns CDR1 MDHEN and CDR2 SYDVKM. With V trimmed by 4 bases and J by 5 bases, 9 bases remained unmatched. CDR3 nucleotide sequence: TGTGCCAGCAGTTCCCCGGCGGGGACAGGGGGTACCGGGGAGCTGTTTTTT. This encodes CASSSPAGTGGTGELFF.

This clonotype was counted ten times or more. The chain combines TRBV5-4 with TRBJ2-1; D remains ambiguous. The CDR3 consists of 12 residues. Germline CDR1 and CDR2: SGHNT and YYREEE (reference sequence). Trimming shortened V by 4 bases and J by 7 bases, and 9 bases separated the two germline ends. The CDR3 DNA is TGTGCCAGCAGCCCCGACACAAATGAGCAGTTCTTC. It encodes CASSPDTNEQFF.

This clonotype was counted many times. The chain joins TRBV20-1 to TRBJ1-4, with D tentatively TRBD1 (5 bases). The CDR3 consists of 11 residues. V dropped 7 bases and J dropped 7 bases, with 10 bases sitting between them. The germline CDR1 and CDR2 sequences are DFQATT and SNEGSKA (reference sequence). The CDR3 sequence: CSVTRGEKLFF. CDR3 sequence (DNA): TGCAGTGTCACAAGGGGTGAAAAACTGTTTTTT.

This clonotype occurred many times. The chain joins TRBV7-2 to TRBJ1-1, with TRBD1 as a possible D gene (6 bases). The CDR3 spans 14 residues. Per germline, CDR1 SGHTA and CDR2 FQGNSA. The V gene lost 4 bases and the J gene lost 8 bases, with 17 bases spanning the gap. The CDR3 loop reads CASSSNRVANEAFF. The CDR3 DNA follows: TGTGCCAGCAGCTCTAACAGGGTCGCGAACGAAGCTTTCTTT.

This chain uses TRBV7-9 with TRBJ2-2; D unresolved. This CDR3 region has 14 residues. Trimming shortened V by 2 bases and J by 1 base, and 5 bases separated the two germline ends. The germline gives CDR1 SEHNR, CDR2 FQNEAQ (reference sequence). CDR3 sequence: CASSLIENTGELFF. CDR3 DNA sequence: TGTGCCAGCAGCTTAATCGAGAACACCGGGGAGCTGTTTTTT. The whole variable domain, remainder taken from reference TRBV7-9 and TRBJ2-2, is DTGVSQNPRHKITKRGQNVTFRCDPISEHNRLYWYRQTLGQGPEFLTYFQNEAQLEKSRLLSDRFSAERPKGSFSTLEIQRTEQGDSAMYLCASSLIENTGELFFGEGSRLTVL.

This clonotype appeared many times. The V call is TRBV3-1, the J call TRBJ2-3, with D hard to call. Trimming took 7 bases from V and 3 from J, leaving 14 bases between them. CDR1 is LGHDT and CDR2 is YNNKEL in the germline V gene (reference sequence). The CDR3 is 14 amino acids. Here the CDR3 reads CASKKAPMTDTQYF. CDR3 nucleotide sequence: TGTGCCAGCAAAAAAGCCCCGATGACAGATACGCAGTATTTT.

This clonotype showed up many times. The chain combines TRBV5-1 with TRBJ2-3, with 11 bases identical to TRBD2. This CDR3 comprises 15 residues. Germline V gene data show CDR1 as SGHRS and CDR2 as YFSETQ. Losses at the gene ends were 4 bases for V and 4 bases for J; bases not matched to a gene: 5. The CDR3 nucleotides are TGCGCCAGCAGCGGGGCTAGCGGGAGGCCAGATACGCAGTATTTT. It is translated as CASSGASGRPDTQYF.

This clonotype was counted between two and nine times. The rearrangement uses TRBV4-3 and TRBJ2-1; D may be TRBD1 or TRBD2 (5 bases each). The germline gives CDR1 LGHNA, CDR2 YSLEER. The CDR3 spans 12 residues. The ends were cut back, 3 bases at V and 9 bases at J, with 9 bases in the middle. CDR3 loop: CASSHLRGEQFF. CDR3 in DNA: TGCGCCAGCAGCCACCTGAGGGGTGAGCAGTTCTTC.

This clonotype has at least ten counts. This chain connects TRBV4-2 to TRBJ2-1; D perhaps matches TRBD2 (7 bases). The germline gives CDR1 LGHNA, CDR2 YNFKEQ. V shed 4 bases and J shed 5 bases, with 15 bases lying between them. CDR3 length equals 15 residues. CDR3 residues: CASSLLRGDNNEQFF. The CDR3 nucleotides read TGTGCCAGCAGCCTCCTACGGGGGGACAACAATGAGCAGTTCTTC.

As concerns this clonotype: Possible read error: a much larger clone is one base away. The V gene is TRBV3-1, the J gene TRBJ2-1, with D perhaps TRBD2 (6 bases). The CDR3 runs 14 residues. Germline assignment: CDR1 LGHDT and CDR2 YNNKEL (reference sequence). CDR3: CANSQVEGSNEQFF. The CDR3 coding sequence is TGTGCCAACAGCCAAGTGGAGGGGTCCAATGAGCAGTTCTTC.

V and J are TRBV6-1 and TRBJ2-7, with D perhaps given as TRBD1 or TRBD2 (6 bases each). Germline CDR1 is MNHNS and CDR2 is SASEGT. Trimming pared 1 base from V and 6 bases from J, leaving 16 bases between. There are 15 residues in the CDR3. CDR3 protein: CASSEGIIPGAEQYF. Here the CDR3 DNA reads TGTGCCAGCAGTGAAGGGATAATCCCGGGGGCCGAGCAGTACTTC.